This TCR beta chain was observed in a study of blood T cells in healthy people across ages (dated by TCRdb to 2013 to 2016). With regard to the full study: Template switching captured roughly one uniquely barcoded TCR beta cDNA molecule per two T cells in model experiments. Donors were grouped into four age groups: young (average roughly 17 years), middle-aged (under 40), aged (62) and long-lived (around 80). The study analyzed two additional independent replicas of 1 million unique cDNA reads from the same blood draw for two donors, one aged 18 to 29 and one aged 80 or older. Using deep sequencing normalized with unique cDNA molecular identifiers, the study measured how TCR beta repertoire diversity changes with age. To avoid experimental bias, donors of different ages were distributed randomly across sequencing lanes.

Summary of the overall study and its limitations: Compared with the aged group, the long-lived group had more naive CD4+ T cells, fewer expanded clones and increased TCR diversity, a pattern suggesting age selection. Observed TCR beta diversity per million T cells fell roughly linearly with age, and a significant reduction was already apparent by age around 39. Estimates of total diversity based on one million sequenced T cells were regarded as lower bounds and as underestimates. Since profiling was done on bulk unsorted PBMCs, naive and antigen-experienced compartments could not be conclusively compared. A strong correlation was found between observed TCR beta diversity and the percentage of naive T cells measured by flow cytometry. The CMV infection status of donors was not known, potentially confounding age-related changes in expanded clonotypes.

The library was obtained by 5' RACE. TCRdb lists the instrument as Illumina HiSeq 2500. A second PCR of about 6 to 11 cycles was performed with a sample-barcoded 5' primer and a J-beta primer mix. A template-switch 5' adaptor carrying 12 random nucleotides introduced a unique molecular identifier onto each TCR beta cDNA molecule. Each sample yielded at least 2.5 million CDR3-containing paired-end reads. All of the RNA was converted into first-strand cDNA using the Mint cDNA synthesis kit, with a TRBC-specific oligonucleotide serving as the primer. Following uracil-DNA glycosylase treatment, all cDNA underwent a first 18-cycle PCR with the universal primers M1SS and BC2_uni_R. In the original analysis: Normalization of each sample was performed by random selection of 1 million high-quality reads, each carrying a distinct molecular identifier. Instead of being binned into consensus sequences, reads that shared molecular identifiers were thrown out. MiTCR, run with a Q25 quality threshold and the strictest error-elimination algorithm, handled CDR3 identification, clonotype clustering and error correction. A nonparametric unseen species model with Euler transformation was used to estimate a lower bound on total TCR beta diversity. The public reads were run again by TCRdb, first through fastp at Q25 and then through MiXCR, and only productive beta chains were kept. Each CDR3 protein gets just one entry, which takes the most common genes and DNA from the rows behind it. TCRdb, not the authors, supplied the V and J calls. This sample has some 690,000 distinct CDR3 sequences in its table, and around a fifth of those were observed once. The top ten hold 22% of the sample.

Systemically healthy Caucasian individuals from Russia, approximately 39 in total and aged roughly 6 to 100 years, were included as donors. Each donor gave around 9.9 milliliters of peripheral blood, collected into EDTA-treated Vacutainer tubes. Ficoll-Paque density-gradient centrifugation was used to isolate PBMCs, with at least 6.5 million per sample. Total RNA, at least 6 micrograms per sample, was extracted from PBMCs with Trizol reagent. The percentages of naive CD45RAhigh/CD27high T cells were determined by flow cytometry on a PBMC aliquot from every donor. With regard to this clonotype: Its specific antigen is unknown. Base-call qualities are not available, and no considerably larger clone is one nucleotide away.

Source material: blood. The sequence was collected from a man between 65 and 79 years old in good health.

CDR3 protein: CASSFLWSTKDTQYF. The DNA reads TGTGCCAGCAGTTTTCTGTGGAGCACAAAAGATACGCAGTATTTT. The V and J segments used are TRBV27 and TRBJ2-3; the D gene identity is not certain. V loses 3 bases, J loses 5 bases, and the germline ends lie 15 bases apart. The CDR3 has 15 amino acids, counting the end cysteine and phenylalanine. The CDR3 DNA has 45 bases and is translated from base 1. CDR1 is given as MNHEY and CDR2 as SMNVEV, both from the germline V gene (reference sequence).